This T cell receptor beta chain originates from a study of Graves' ophthalmopathy and Graves' hyperthyroidism. Study information: Over 18 months of follow-up, stable hyperthyroidism required that no ophthalmopathy appear. Study-level results: A 13-signature model separated ophthalmopathy from stable hyperthyroidism, approximately 87% sensitivity, about 81% specificity.

Trimming took 6 bases from V and 2 from J, leaving 17 bases between them. CDR3 length: 14 residues. Germline V gene data show CDR1 as SQVTM and CDR2 as ANQGSEA. This clonotype was seen ten or more times. The antigen remains unidentified. Additional autoimmune diseases, uncontrolled infections, pregnancy or lactation disqualified patients. Amplification targeted the TCR beta CDR3 regions, with RNA transcripts as the source material. An opening RT-PCR round employed HTBI primers and preceded a second-round multiplex PCR. Each CDR3 protein gets one entry after TCRdb re-called the multiplex PCR reads with MiXCR. The data show about 1.2 million distinct CDR3 sequences, 35% to 40% seen once.

Specimen: peripheral blood or thyroid tissue (not recorded which). This rearrangement joins TRBV29-1 to TRBJ2-7, with D perhaps being TRBD1 or TRBD2 (7 bases each). This clonotype was obtained from an adult man with Graves' hyperthyroidism. This CDR3 reads CSVETGEGTYEQYF. In nucleotides, the CDR3 is TGCAGCGTCGAAACAGGGGAGGGGACCTACGAGCAGTACTTC.